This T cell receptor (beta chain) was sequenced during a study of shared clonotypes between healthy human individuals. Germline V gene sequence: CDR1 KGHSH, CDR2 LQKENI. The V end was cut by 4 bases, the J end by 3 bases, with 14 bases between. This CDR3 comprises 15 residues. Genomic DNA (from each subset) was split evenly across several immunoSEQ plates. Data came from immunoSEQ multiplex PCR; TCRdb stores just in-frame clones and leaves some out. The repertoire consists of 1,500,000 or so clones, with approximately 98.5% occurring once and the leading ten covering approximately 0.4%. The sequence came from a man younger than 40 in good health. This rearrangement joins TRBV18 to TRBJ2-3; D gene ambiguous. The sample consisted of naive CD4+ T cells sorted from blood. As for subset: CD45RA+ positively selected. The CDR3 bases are TGTGCCAGCTCACTACACAGTGGGAAAACAGATACGCAGTATTTT. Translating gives CASSLHSGKTDTQYF.